The 29 T cell receptor beta chains in this list originate from one sample, sequenced in a study of yellow fever vaccine responses in identical twins. Each CDR3 protein gets one entry after TCRdb re-called the RT-PCR reads with MiXCR. Here the sample spans about 20,000 distinct CDR3 sequences, roughly 72% being singletons. Here the sequenced sample was T cells from blood (PBMCs), unsorted or a sorted subset (not recorded which), taken before or after yellow fever vaccination (not recorded which). The receptors were gathered from a woman between 18 and 29 years old who received the yellow fever vaccine.

V is TRBV5-1 and J is TRBJ1-1; no definite D call. The CDR3 totals 12 residues. Germline CDR1 and CDR2: SGHRS and YFSETQ. With 2 bases removed from V and 6 bases from J, the gap between germline ends came to 8 bases. CDR3 nucleotides: TGCGCCAGCAGCTTAGATCGGTCTGAAGCTTTCTTT. The encoded protein is CASSLDRSEAFF.

This sequence joins TRBV2 and TRBJ2-1, with TRBD1 as a possible D gene (6 bases). Germline V gene lookup returns CDR1 SNHLY and CDR2 FYNNEI. The CDR3 is made up of 13 amino acids. V was clipped by 8 bases and J by 9 bases, with 17 bases between them. CDR3 sequence: CASGPLGASEQFF. CDR3 in DNA: TGTGCCAGCGGCCCATTGGGGGCATCTGAGCAGTTCTTC.

The chain joins TRBV10-3 to TRBJ1-2; TRBD1 matches at 7 bases. The CDR3 extends over 15 amino acids. Looked up from germline, CDR1 is ENHRY and CDR2 is SYGVKD. Losses at the gene ends were 4 bases for V and 4 bases for J; bases not matched to a gene: 9. In nucleotides, the CDR3 is TGTGCCATCAGTGCCCTTGACAGGGCCTCCTATGGCTACACCTTC. It codes for CAISALDRASYGYTF.

The chain employs TRBV10-1 and TRBJ2-1; 7 bases fit TRBD1. The length of the CDR3 is 15 residues. The germline V gene has CDR1 WNHNN and CDR2 SYGVQD (reference sequence). Unmatched junction bases numbered 2, after V lost 0 bases and J lost 3 bases. The CDR3 reads CASSESGTDYNEQFF. CDR3 nucleotide sequence: TGCGCCAGCAGTGAGTCCGGGACAGACTACAATGAGCAGTTCTTC.

V is TRBV13 and J is TRBJ2-1; 10 nucleotides line up with TRBD2. With V trimmed by 5 bases and J by 6 bases, 7 bases remained unmatched. This CDR3 spans 15 amino acids. The germline V gene encodes CDR1 PRHDT and CDR2 FYEKMQ (reference sequence). This CDR3 is CASSHPGLASNEQFF. CDR3 in DNA: TGTGCCAGCAGCCACCCGGGACTAGCGAGCAATGAGCAGTTCTTC.

The CDR3 is CSVYGPTAEQFF. The CDR3 DNA follows: TGCAGCGTCTATGGGCCGACGGCGGAGCAGTTCTTC. This chain connects TRBV29-1 to TRBJ2-1, with D unclear. V gave up 6 bases and J gave up 10 bases, with 16 bases separating them. The CDR3 is 12 residues long. Per germline, CDR1 SQVTM and CDR2 ANQGSEA.

The chain couples TRBV20-1 to TRBJ2-5; the D is unclear. The CDR3 totals 13 residues. V was cut by 6 bases and J by 4 bases, with 15 bases left in between. Germline V gene lookup returns CDR1 DFQATT and CDR2 SNEGSKA (reference sequence). The CDR3 DNA reads as TGCAGTGCCCCCTCTGCATTCGGAGAGACCCAGTACTTC. Amino acid sequence: CSAPSAFGETQYF.

This chain connects TRBV20-1 to TRBJ1-6; D possibly corresponds to TRBD1 (6 bases). CDR1 and CDR2 (germline): DFQATT, SNEGSKA (reference sequence). V was shortened by 2 bases and J by 5 bases, with 16 bases between the two germline ends. This CDR3 is 16 amino acids long. The CDR3 DNA follows: TGCAGTGCTAGATCTAACCTACGGACAGATAATTCACCCCTCCACTTT. As protein: CSARSNLRTDNSPLHF.

The sample holds one count of this clonotype. The rearrangement uses TRBV2 and TRBJ2-2; no reliable D call. Trimming pared 5 bases from V and 5 bases from J, leaving 9 bases between. The CDR3 extends over 13 amino acids. CDR1 is SNHLY, CDR2 FYNNEI, per germline. CDR3 sequence (DNA): TGTGCCAGCAGTCTGGTTATGACCGGGGAGCTGTTTTTT. Amino acids: CASSLVMTGELFF.

The chain joins TRBV4-1 to TRBJ2-7; a possible D gene is TRBD2 (6 bases). This CDR3 spans 13 amino acids. Germline assignment: CDR1 MGHRA and CDR2 YSYEKL. The V end was cut by 4 bases, the J end by 3 bases, with 10 bases between. The CDR3 nucleotides are TGCGCCAGCAGCCTTCTGCGGGACTACGAGCAGTACTTC. Translation: CASSLLRDYEQYF.

J is TRBJ2-7 and V is TRBV11-1; tentatively, D is TRBD2 (5 bases). CDR1 is SGHAT, CDR2 FQDESV, per germline (reference sequence). This CDR3 has 12 residues. V dropped 3 bases and J dropped 4 bases, with 7 bases sitting between them. CDR3 DNA sequence: TGTGCCAGCAGCTTGGACTGGTACGAGCAGTACTTC. Encoded protein: CASSLDWYEQYF.

The chain is built from TRBV11-1 and TRBJ2-1; 8 bases line up with TRBD1. This CDR3 has 15 residues. CDR1 SGHAT and CDR2 FQDESV come from the germline V gene (reference sequence). V dropped 2 bases and J dropped 9; count of bases not matched to a gene: 9. The CDR3 DNA follows: TGTGCCAGCAGCTTACCCCGAGACAGGGGTGGTGAGCAGTTCTTC. Its protein is CASSLPRDRGGEQFF.

This chain links TRBV3-1 with TRBJ2-2; perhaps TRBD1 as D (5 bases). Trimming took 1 base from V and 1 from J, leaving 7 bases between them. The CDR3 runs to 15 residues. CDR1 and CDR2 (germline): LGHDT, YNNKEL (reference sequence). CDR3 sequence (DNA): TGTGCCAGCAGCCAAGCTACAGGGAACACCGGGGAGCTGTTTTTT. This codes for CASSQATGNTGELFF. Together with reference TRBV3-1 and TRBJ2-2, the CDR3 gives the full variable domain: DTAVSQTPKYLVTQMGNDKSIKCEQNLGHDTMYWYKQDSKKFLKIMFSYNNKELIINETVPNRFSPKSPDKAHLNLHINSLELGDSAVYFCASSQATGNTGELFFGEGSRLTVL.

Here the CDR3 reads CSAQQGDYEQYF. CDR3 DNA sequence: TGCAGCGCCCAACAGGGGGATTACGAGCAGTACTTC. The chain joins TRBV29-1 to TRBJ2-7; TRBD1 agrees at 8 bases. V lost 7 bases and J lost 4; bases outside the gene matches: 6. Germline CDR1 and CDR2: SQVTM and ANQGSEA. The CDR3 runs to 12 residues.

This chain connects TRBV29-1 to TRBJ2-5, with 7 positions matching TRBD2. This CDR3 is 14 amino acids long. V trimming: 7 bases; J trimming: 2 bases; junction bases outside the gene matches: 10. Germline CDR1 reads SQVTM; CDR2 reads ANQGSEA. CDR3 in amino acids: CSASGGKNQETQYF. The CDR3 bases are TGCAGCGCCTCGGGGGGAAAAAATCAAGAGACCCAGTACTTC.

The chain links TRBV28 to TRBJ2-7, with a tentative D call TRBD2 (6 bases). This CDR3 has 15 residues. The germline V gene encodes CDR1 MDHEN and CDR2 SYDVKM. With 6 bases removed from V and 7 bases from J, the gap between germline ends came to 22 bases. CDR3 sequence reads: CASRPPDLGGREQYF. CDR3 bases: TGTGCCAGCAGACCCCCCGATTTGGGGGGAAGGGAGCAGTACTTC.

The rearrangement uses TRBV15 and TRBJ2-3; a possible D gene is TRBD2 (5 bases). CDR1 and CDR2 (germline): LNHNV, YYDKDF (reference sequence). This CDR3 region has 15 residues. Trimming took off 1 base at V and 2 bases at J, with 10 bases between the two ends. The CDR3 region has the DNA TGTGCCACCAGCAGAGGATCCGGGGACACAGATACGCAGTATTTT. Protein: CATSRGSGDTDTQYF.

The chain couples TRBV5-1 to TRBJ1-4; TRBD1 agrees at 7 bases. The CDR3 totals 15 residues. Trimming removed 4 bases from V and 2 bases from J; junction bases left unmatched: 5. CDR1 and CDR2 from the germline V gene are SGHRS and YFSETQ. Here the CDR3 reads CASSLTGATNEKLFF. DNA for the CDR3: TGCGCCAGCAGCCTAACAGGGGCCACTAATGAAAAACTGTTTTTT.

This clonotype appeared a few times. J is TRBJ2-1 and V is TRBV10-3; TRBD2 agrees at 12 bases. The CDR3 consists of 17 residues. V trimming: 4 bases; J trimming: 7 bases; junction bases outside the gene matches: 11. Per germline, CDR1 ENHRY and CDR2 SYGVKD. For the CDR3, the DNA is TGTGCCATCAGTGCTGGGTCTAGCGGGAGGGCCGGGAATGAGCAGTTCTTC. Translated, it gives CAISAGSSGRAGNEQFF.

This clonotype was detected a few times. The chain has TRBV10-3 and TRBJ1-4, with D possibly being TRBD1 (5 bases). The CDR3 consists of 15 residues. From germline, CDR1 is ENHRY and CDR2 SYGVKD. Deletions cut 2 bases from V and 4 bases from J, with 11 bases between. In DNA form, the CDR3 reads TGTGCCATCAGTGAGGCCGGGACGGTTAATGAAAAACTGTTTTTT. It yields the protein CAISEAGTVNEKLFF.

This rearrangement joins TRBV20-1 to TRBJ2-1, with 7 positions matching TRBD1. Germline assignment: CDR1 DFQATT and CDR2 SNEGSKA (reference sequence). The CDR3 is 15 amino acids. V trimming: 0 bases; J trimming: 0 bases; junction bases outside the gene matches: 2. CDR3 sequence (DNA): TGCAGTGCTAGAGAAGGGGGCGGCTCCTACAATGAGCAGTTCTTC. It codes for CSAREGGGSYNEQFF.

This clonotype appeared a few times. The V and J genes are TRBV20-1 and TRBJ2-5; 9 bases match TRBD1. The germline V gene has CDR1 DFQATT and CDR2 SNEGSKA (reference sequence). The ends lost 3 bases at V and 5 bases at J; junction bases unmatched: 4. The CDR3 is 13 amino acids. The CDR3, as DNA: TGCAGTGCTAGGAGGACAGGGGAGGAGACCCAGTACTTC. Translation gives CSARRTGEETQYF.

The J gene is TRBJ2-3, the V gene TRBV4-1, with 11 nucleotides matching TRBD2. CDR3 length equals 16 residues. The V gene's germline CDR1 is MGHRA and CDR2 YSYEKL. Trimming cost V 2 bases and J 5 bases; bases outside gene matches: 6. CDR3 coding DNA: TGCGCCAGCAGCCAACAGCCGGGACTAGCGGTAGATACGCAGTATTTT. Residues: CASSQQPGLAVDTQYF.

This clonotype was counted a few times. The chain combines TRBV9 with TRBJ2-7, with TRBD1 matching over 8 bases. Losses at the gene ends were 2 bases for V and 4 bases for J; bases not matched to a gene: 11. The CDR3 consists of 16 residues. Germline CDR1 is SGDLS and CDR2 is YYNGEE. CDR3 nucleotide sequence: TGTGCCAGCAGCGTGACAGGGGATGGTAGAGTGTACGAGCAGTACTTC. It encodes CASSVTGDGRVYEQYF. Full variable domain (remainder filled in from reference TRBV9 and TRBJ2-7): DSGVTQTPKHLITATGQRVTLRCSPRSGDLSVYWYQQSLDQGLQFLIQYYNGEERAKGNILERFSAQQFPDLHSELNLSSLELGDSALYFCASSVTGDGRVYEQYFGPGTRLTVT.

This rearrangement joins TRBV18 to TRBJ2-5, with D tentatively TRBD1 (6 bases). Germline V CDR1 and CDR2: KGHSH, LQKENI. CDR3 size: 15 residues. The V gene lost 2 bases and the J gene lost 2 bases, with 12 bases spanning the gap. The CDR3 DNA sequence: TGTGCCAGCTCACCATTGCCGGGACAACAAGAGACCCAGTACTTC. This codes for CASSPLPGQQETQYF.

The chain links TRBV11-3 to TRBJ2-7; TRBD2 matches at 9 bases. V gave up 5 bases and J gave up 0 bases; unmatched junction bases: 5. The CDR3 is 15 residues long. Germline loops: CDR1 SGHNT, CDR2 YENEEA. CDR3 region: CASSRTSVNSYEQYF. CDR3 coding DNA: TGTGCCAGCAGCAGGACTAGCGTCAACTCCTACGAGCAGTACTTC.

The V gene is TRBV19, the J gene TRBJ1-1; tentatively, D is TRBD1 (6 bases). Germline CDR1 reads LNHDA; CDR2 reads SQIVND (reference sequence). CDR3 length equals 13 residues. V lost 4 bases and J lost 4, with 10 bases in between. This CDR3 reads CASSTRDTTEAFF. CDR3 in DNA: TGTGCCAGTAGTACCCGGGACACCACTGAAGCTTTCTTT.

In its sample, this clonotype was seen a few times. The rearrangement links TRBV16 to TRBJ1-2; 8 bases map to TRBD1. CDR3 size: 15 residues. The V segment lost 3 bases and the J segment 3 bases; nucleotides outside the gene matches: 6. Germline V lookup: CDR1 KGHSY, CDR2 FQNENV. CDR3: CASSHPGQVHYGYTF. For the CDR3, the DNA is TGTGCCAGCAGCCATCCGGGACAGGTTCACTATGGCTACACCTTC.

The chain uses TRBV10-1 and TRBJ2-7, with a weak D call TRBD1 (5 bases). CDR1 and CDR2 (germline): WNHNN, SYGVQD (reference sequence). The V end was cut by 2 bases, the J end by 6 bases, with 8 bases between. The CDR3 runs to 12 residues. In DNA form, the CDR3 reads TGCGCCAGCAGTGAGAGGGGCCGCGAGCAGTACTTC. Amino acid sequence: CASSERGREQYF.